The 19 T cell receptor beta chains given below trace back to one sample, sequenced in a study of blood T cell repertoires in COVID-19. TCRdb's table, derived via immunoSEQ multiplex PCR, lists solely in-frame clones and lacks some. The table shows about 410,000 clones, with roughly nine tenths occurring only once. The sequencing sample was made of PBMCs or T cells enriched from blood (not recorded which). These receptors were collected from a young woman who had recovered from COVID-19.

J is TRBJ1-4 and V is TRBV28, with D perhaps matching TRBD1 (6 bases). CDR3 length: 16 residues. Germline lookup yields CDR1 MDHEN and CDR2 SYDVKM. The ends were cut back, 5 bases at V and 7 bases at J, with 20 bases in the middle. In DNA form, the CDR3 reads TGTGCCAGCAGTCCACCCCCAGGGGATTCGTTTGAAAAACTGTTTTTT. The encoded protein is CASSPPPGDSFEKLFF.

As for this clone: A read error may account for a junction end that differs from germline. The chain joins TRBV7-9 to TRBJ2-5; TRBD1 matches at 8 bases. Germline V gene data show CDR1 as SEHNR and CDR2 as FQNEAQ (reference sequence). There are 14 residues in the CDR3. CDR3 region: CASSLYRTGSVGDF. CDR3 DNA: TGTGCCAGCAGCTTATATAGGACAGGGAGTGTTGGTGACTTC.

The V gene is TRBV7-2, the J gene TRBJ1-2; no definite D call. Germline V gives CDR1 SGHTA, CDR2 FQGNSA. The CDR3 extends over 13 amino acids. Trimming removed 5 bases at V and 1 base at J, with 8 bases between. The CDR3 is CASSRRVNYGYTF. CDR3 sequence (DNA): TGTGCCAGCAGCAGGAGGGTTAACTATGGCTACACCTTC.

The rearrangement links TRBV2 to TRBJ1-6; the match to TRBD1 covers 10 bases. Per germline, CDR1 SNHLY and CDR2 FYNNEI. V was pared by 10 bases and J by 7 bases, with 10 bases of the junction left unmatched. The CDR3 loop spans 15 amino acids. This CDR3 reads CAKTAGQGRNSPLHF. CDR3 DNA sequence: TGTGCCAAGACAGCGGGACAGGGGAGGAATTCACCCCTCCACTTT.

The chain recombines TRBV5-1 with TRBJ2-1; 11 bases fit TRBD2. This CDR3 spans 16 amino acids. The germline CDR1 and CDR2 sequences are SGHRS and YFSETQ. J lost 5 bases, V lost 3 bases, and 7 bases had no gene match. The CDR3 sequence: CASSWTSGSYDNEQFF. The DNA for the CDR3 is TGCGCCAGCAGCTGGACTAGCGGGTCCTACGACAATGAGCAGTTCTTC.

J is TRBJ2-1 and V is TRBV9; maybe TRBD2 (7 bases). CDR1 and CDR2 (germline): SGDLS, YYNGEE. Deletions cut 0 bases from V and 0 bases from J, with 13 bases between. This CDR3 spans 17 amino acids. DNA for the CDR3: TGTGCCAGCAGCGTAGCTTTGGGGGGGCACTCCTACAATGAGCAGTTCTTC. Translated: CASSVALGGHSYNEQFF.

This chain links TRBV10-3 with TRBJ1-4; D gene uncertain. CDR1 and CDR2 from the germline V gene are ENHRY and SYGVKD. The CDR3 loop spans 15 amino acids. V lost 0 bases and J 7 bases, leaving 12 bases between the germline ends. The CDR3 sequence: CAISESRGRSEKLFF. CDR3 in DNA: TGTGCCATCAGTGAGTCACGCGGTAGGAGTGAAAAACTGTTTTTT.

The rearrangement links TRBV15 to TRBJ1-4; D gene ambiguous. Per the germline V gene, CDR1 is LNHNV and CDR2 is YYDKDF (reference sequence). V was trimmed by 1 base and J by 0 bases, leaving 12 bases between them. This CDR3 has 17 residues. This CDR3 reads CATSRGTTLTTNEKLFF. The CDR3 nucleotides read TGTGCCACCAGCAGAGGAACGACACTTACAACTAATGAAAAACTGTTTTTT.

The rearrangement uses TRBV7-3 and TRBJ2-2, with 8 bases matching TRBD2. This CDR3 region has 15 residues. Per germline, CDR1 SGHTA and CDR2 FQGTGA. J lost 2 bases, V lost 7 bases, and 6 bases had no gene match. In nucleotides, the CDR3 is TGTGCCAGCACCCTAACTAGCGGTAACACCGGGGAGCTGTTTTTT. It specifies CASTLTSGNTGELFF.

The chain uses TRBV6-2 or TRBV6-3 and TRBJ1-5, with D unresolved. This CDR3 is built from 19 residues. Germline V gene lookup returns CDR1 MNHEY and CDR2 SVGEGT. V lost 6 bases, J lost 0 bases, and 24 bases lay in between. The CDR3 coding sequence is TGTGCCAGCAGCCCTCACCCGACGGAGGCGACCTATAGCAATCAGCCCCAGCATTTT. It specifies CASSPHPTEATYSNQPQHF.

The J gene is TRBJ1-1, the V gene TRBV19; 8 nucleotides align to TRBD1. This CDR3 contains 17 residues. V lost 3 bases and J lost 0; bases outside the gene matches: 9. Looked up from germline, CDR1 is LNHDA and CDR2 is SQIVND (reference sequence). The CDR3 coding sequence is TGTGCCAGTAGTATCCGGACAGGGCAAATAATGAACACTGAAGCTTTCTTT. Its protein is CASSIRTGQIMNTEAFF.

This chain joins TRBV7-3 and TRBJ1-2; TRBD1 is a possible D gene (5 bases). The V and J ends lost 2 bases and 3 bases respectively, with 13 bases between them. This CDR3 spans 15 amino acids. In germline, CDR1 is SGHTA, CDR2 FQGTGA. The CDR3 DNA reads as TGTGCCAGCAGCTTACTGCCAGGGATTCACTATGGCTACACCTTC. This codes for CASSLLPGIHYGYTF.

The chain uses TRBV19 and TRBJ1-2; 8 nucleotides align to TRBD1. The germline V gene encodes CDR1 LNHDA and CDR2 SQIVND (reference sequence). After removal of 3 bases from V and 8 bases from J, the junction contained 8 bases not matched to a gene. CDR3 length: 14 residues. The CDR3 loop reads CASSIRGTGPGYTF. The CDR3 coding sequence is TGTGCCAGTAGTATTCGCGGGACAGGTCCCGGCTACACCTTC.

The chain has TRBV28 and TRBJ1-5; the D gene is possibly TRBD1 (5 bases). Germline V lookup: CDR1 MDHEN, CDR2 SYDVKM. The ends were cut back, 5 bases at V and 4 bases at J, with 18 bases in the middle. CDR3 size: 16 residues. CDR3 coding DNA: TGTGCCAGCAGTAGCCGCTCTTCCAGGGTTAATCAGCCCCAGCATTTT. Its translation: CASSSRSSRVNQPQHF. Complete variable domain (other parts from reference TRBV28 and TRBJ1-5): DVKVTQSSRYLVKRTGEKVFLECVQDMDHENMFWYRQDPGLGLRLIYFSYDVKMKEKGDIPEGYSVSREKKERFSLILESASTNQTSMYLCASSSRSSRVNQPQHFGDGTRLSIL.

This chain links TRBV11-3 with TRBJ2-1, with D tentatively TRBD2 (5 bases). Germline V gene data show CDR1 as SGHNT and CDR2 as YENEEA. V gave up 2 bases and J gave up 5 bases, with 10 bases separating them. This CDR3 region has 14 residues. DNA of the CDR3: TGTGCCAGCAGCTTATACTCGGGGAACAATGAGCAGTTCTTC. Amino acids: CASSLYSGNNEQFF. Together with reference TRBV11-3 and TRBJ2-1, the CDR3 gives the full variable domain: EAGVVQSPRYKIIEKKQPVAFWCNPISGHNTLYWYLQNLGQGPELLIRYENEEAVDDSQLPKDRFSAERLKGVDSTLKIQPAELGDSAVYLCASSLYSGNNEQFFGPGTRLTVL.

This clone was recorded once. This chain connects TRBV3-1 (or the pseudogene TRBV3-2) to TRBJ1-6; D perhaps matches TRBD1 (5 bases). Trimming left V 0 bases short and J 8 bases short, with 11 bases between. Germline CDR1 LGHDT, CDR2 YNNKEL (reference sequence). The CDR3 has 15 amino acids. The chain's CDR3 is CASSQDFRADSPLHF. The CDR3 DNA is TGTGCCAGCAGCCAAGATTTCAGGGCTGATTCACCCCTCCACTTT.

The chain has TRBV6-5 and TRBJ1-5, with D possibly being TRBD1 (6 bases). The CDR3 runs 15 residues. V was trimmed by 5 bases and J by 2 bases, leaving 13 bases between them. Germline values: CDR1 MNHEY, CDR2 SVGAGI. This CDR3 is CASSSGTFGNQPQHF. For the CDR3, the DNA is TGTGCCAGCAGTAGCGGGACATTTGGCAATCAGCCCCAGCATTTT.

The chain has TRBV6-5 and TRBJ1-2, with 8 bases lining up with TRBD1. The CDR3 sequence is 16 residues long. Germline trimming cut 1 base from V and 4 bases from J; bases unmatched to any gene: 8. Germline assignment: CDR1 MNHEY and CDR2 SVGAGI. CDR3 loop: CASSYWTGPGSYGYTF. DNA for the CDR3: TGTGCCAGCAGTTACTGGACAGGGCCCGGGAGCTATGGCTACACCTTC.

The CDR3 region is CASSQGWANEQFF. The CDR3 DNA reads TGTGCCAGCAGCCAAGGGTGGGCTAATGAGCAGTTCTTC. This chain links TRBV3-1 (or the pseudogene TRBV3-2) with TRBJ2-1, with unresolved D. Germline values: CDR1 LGHDT, CDR2 YNNKEL (reference sequence). The V end was cut by 1 base, the J end by 7 bases, with 8 bases between. CDR3 length equals 13 residues.